This TCR beta chain was sequenced during a study of cytomegalovirus exposure and HLA in healthy donors (dated 2017 in TCRdb). Turning to the overall study: In an earlier analysis of around 540 of the donors, about 260 Gb of sequence data and 100 million or so unique TCR beta sequences from 180 million or so T cells were reported. To decide whether each TCR beta V gene segment behaved as functional or pseudogenic, an earlier analysis of some 600 of the donors relied on high-throughput TCR beta sequencing. To predict cytomegalovirus infection status, the study brought together high-throughput TCR immunosequencing, statistical association of individual TCRs with disease status, and machine learning. Across some 400 genotyped donors of the cohort, an average of approximately 240,000 unique TCR beta nucleotide sequences per donor were sequenced, and 15% to 20% of those sequences were non-productive. Among the roughly 370 genotyped donors, around 81% belonged to the genetic ancestry cluster associated with self-reported Caucasian donors. Donor age, sex, ethnicity and CMV serostatus were compiled together with the repertoire data. A later analysis re-examined previously published TCR beta repertoires from 610 or so donors and added high-resolution HLA genotyping to investigate patterns of TCR occurrence. An early release covering 500 to 750 HLA-typed donors comprised 250 to 350 gigabases of sequencing data and some 79 million unique TCR sequences. HLA typing covered class I and class II loci at four-digit resolution. Rather than drawing on any new phenotypic data, the later analysis identified candidate immune exposures from TCR beta sequences and the way those sequences occurred across donors. In addition to the first cohort of roughly 670 subjects, a separate validation cohort of 100 to 150 different subjects was used. The number of donors typed differed by locus, with about 629-640 for A, B, C, DRB1 and DQB1, around 520 for DQA1, about 610 for DPA1, and about 450 for DPB1. All discovery cohort repertoires had been generated using a single sequencing platform. The study aimed to test whether cataloging public T cell receptors could reveal signatures of past pathogen exposure. A later genetic analysis used genome-wide SNP genotypes for about 60% of the 666 donors, treating that subset as a discovery cohort. The study profiled the T cell repertoires of hundreds of subjects by immunosequencing and related them to cytomegalovirus serostatus. Because of strong linkage in the cohort, four to six DR-DQ haplotypes were treated as single units for association and clustering.

About this clone itself: What antigen it recognizes has not been identified. No qualities accompany the bases; no much larger clone lies one base away.

The cohort consisted of 600 or so healthy bone marrow donors. All cohort members were sampled while nominally healthy, although unrecorded immune exposures were likely present. The donor was CMV seronegative and belonged to the group of 320 or so seronegative cohort members. A peripheral blood sample was provided by each donor, and peripheral blood mononuclear cells were used for TCR beta sequencing. The Qiagen DNeasy Blood Extraction Kit was used to extract genomic DNA from the blood cell samples. Measured from the cysteine to the phenylalanine, the CDR3 is 13 residues long. Only the CDR3 region is kept as DNA, spanning 39 bases read in frame from base 1. V and J lose 3 bases and 6 bases, and a span of 10 bases separates them. From the germline V gene, CDR1 is MRHNA and CDR2 is SNTAGT. Summary of the overall study and its limitations: A cluster of highly shared sequence variants was judged likely to be a technical artifact of the sequencing pipeline. The only immune exposure information available for the cohort was CMV serostatus. A further reported finding was that TCR beta sequences accurately predicted the HLA-A and HLA-B alleles for most subjects in the first cohort. Across donors, most TCR sequences were observed very rarely, whereas some public TCRs were present in many individuals. A few of the identified cytomegalovirus-associated TCR beta chains were confirmed in vitro to be specific for cytomegalovirus antigens. Several of the top co-occurrence clusters appeared to be linked to parvovirus B19, influenza, CMV and Epstein-Barr virus, according to a later analysis. Roughly uniform sequencing depth across donors was assumed in presence/absence analyses, although this assumption may not hold. Some IMGT-functional V segments, including TRBV6-2 and TRBV6-3, could not be distinguished by the 87-base-pair reads and were therefore excluded. The classifier was reported to diagnose cytomegalovirus status with high specificity and sensitivity in both the original cohort and the validation cohort. A later analysis found that HLA-associated TCR beta chains were more clonally expanded and had lower generation probabilities than equally common non-associated chains. According to a later genetic analysis, donors in an Asian-associated ancestry cluster had fewer N-insertions in productive TCRs than the approximately 650-donor mean. According to a later analysis, most CMV-associated TCR beta chains appeared to be HLA-restricted, and the HLA associations seemed to be driven largely by CMV exposure. This cohort had only TCR beta chains sequenced, and the lack of alpha or paired-chain data limited which features could be detected. Because counts were too low, some 17 rarely observed V segments, including chromosome 9 orphons, were left out of the earlier analysis of 500 to 750 of the donors. The authors suggested that the approach could potentially be extended to other disease states and immunological phenotypes. Because HLA typing was unavailable for some donors at each locus, only the typed subset was used in association tests. The study listed approximately 160 TCR beta chains as associated with cytomegalovirus. In an earlier analysis of roughly 500 of the donors, most TCR beta V segments appeared in productive rearrangements about 87% or about 30% of the time, broadly matching IMGT annotations. A later analysis associated 15,000 to 20,000 TCR beta sequences with specific HLA alleles at a false discovery rate of 0.05. A later genetic analysis associated a missense DCLRE1C variant with V-gene and J-gene trimming of TCR beta chains, and an independent cohort replicated the association. Assigning TCR associations to individual alleles was difficult when HLA alleles, especially DR and DQ, strongly co-occurred. Correlated functional status among segregating V segments might reflect linkage disequilibrium, but an unknown experimental factor could not be ruled out. According to a later analysis, TCR association rates differed among HLA loci, with DRB1 alleles showing the most associated TCRs and HLA-C alleles showing the fewest.

To prepare the library, the immunoSEQ multiplex PCR assay was applied. The multiplex PCR relied on a mix of 60 forward primers for TCR Vbeta segments and 13 reverse primers for TCR Jbeta segments. The CDR3 region of rearranged TCR beta genes was amplified from genomic DNA with a multiplex PCR assay. On the Illumina HiSeq System, the amplified TCR beta libraries were sequenced as 87-base-pair reads. The study's processing was this. In a later analysis, tens of millions of unique TCR beta chains were counted across the roughly 610 repertoires, and about 9.9 million of these chains were shared by at least two donors. A nearest-neighbor algorithm error-corrected the raw reads and collapsed the reads into unique sequences, merging closely related sequences to remove PCR and sequencing errors. Alignment of CDR3 sequences to IMGT reference sequences was used to assign V, D and J gene segments. Each retained sequence needed at least a six-nucleotide match to both a V gene segment and a J gene segment. Rearrangements were called productive when the CDR3 lacked stop codons and stayed in frame with V and J; all others were non-productive. Following IMGT convention, CDR3 was defined as the stretch from the second conserved V-encoded cysteine to the conserved J-encoded phenylalanine. In an earlier analysis of more than 550 of the donors, sequences lacking an unambiguous match to a single V gene segment were excluded. In an earlier analysis of about 590 of the donors, a V segment was called functional when productive rearrangements were above 56.7%, and segregating when the standard deviation between donors exceeded 5%. A statistical classification framework was built to diagnose cytomegalovirus status from the catalog of TCR beta chain sequences. In a later analysis, TCR nucleotide sequences were compared against IMGT/GENE-DB human TR gene sequences so that V and J genes could be assigned. A later analysis assigned CDR3 sequences and most-parsimonious VDJ recombination scenarios with the TCRdist pipeline. A later analysis defined each TCR beta chain by its CDR3 amino acid sequence plus V-gene family, and excluded reads lacking a unique V-gene family. In a later analysis, 450 to 600 highly shared, low-generation-probability nucleotide sequences were removed to address suspected cross-contamination and a sequencing artifact. In a later analysis, a clonal expansion index was calculated for each public chain from normalized within-repertoire ranks of inferred template counts. In a later analysis, generation probabilities were computed with a VDJ recombination model fitted to out-of-frame rearrangements, and the resulting probabilities were checked against IGoR. Hypergeometric tests were used in a later analysis to score TCR-TCR, TCR-HLA and TCR-CMV co-occurrence, with a repertoire-size bias correction applied to the TCR pairs. False discovery rates were estimated in a later analysis by permuting HLA or CMV assignments 20 times. In a later analysis, co-occurring TCRs were grouped using DBSCAN, and TCRdist sequence similarity was added for clustering within HLA-allele-positive subsets. Co-occurrence clustering excluded repertoires with fewer than 30,000 or more than 120,000 public chains, plus five with anomalous nucleotide sharing. TCRdb took this table from immuneACCESS and kept in-frame rearrangements with V and J called. Such tables lack part of the clones; where checked against another copy, unresolved V genes explain under half of the gap, and the rest is unexplained. For V, J and clone size, that table is used; D and trimming come from the DNA. In all, the sample holds 90,000 to 120,000 clones, and less than 85% of those were seen once. The biggest ten clones account for around 2.1% of the sample.

The rearrangement joined TRBV6-4 to TRBJ2-3; D gene: possibly TRBD2, on 6 matching bases. The receptor was derived from a young man in good health and CMV-seronegative. The sequenced sample was PBMCs. The DNA sequence follows: TGTGCCAGCAGTGAGTCCCGGGGGGATACGCAGTATTTT. Translated, it gives CASSESRGDTQYF.